The rows below give T cell receptor beta chains drawn from one sample of a study of blood T cells in healthy people across ages. Via MiXCR, TCRdb re-called the 5' RACE reads, giving one row per CDR3 protein. The table lists 600,000 to 1,000,000 distinct CDR3 sequences, roughly 50% of them singletons. Specimen: blood. These receptors were obtained from a man aged 25-45 years in good health. CDR3s include the opening cysteine and the closing phenylalanine or tryptophan. The order of the fields is clone size, V gene, D gene, J gene, CDR3 DNA, CDR3 protein. The D gene is left open where the match is weak. Clone size is not always given. Where it is, it says once, few, many or a class for expanded clones.

-,TRBV6-5,TRBD2,TRBJ2-4,TGTGCCAGCAGTTCCCGATTGGCTAGCGGGCTCAAGGACATTCAGTACTTC,CASSSRLASGLKDIQYF
-,TRBV28,TRBD1,TRBJ2-3,TGCGCCAGCAGCCCCGGGGGACAGGGCAGCACAGATACGCAGTATTTT,CASSPGGQGSTDTQYF
-,TRBV12-3/TRBV12-4,TRBD2,TRBJ2-3,TGTGCCAGCAGTCCAGCCGGACTAGCGGGAGGGAGCACAGATACGCAGTATTTT,CASSPAGLAGGSTDTQYF
few,TRBV7-2,TRBD1,TRBJ2-5,TGTGCCAGCAGCTTCTGGGACAGGGGAGGGACCCAGTACTTC,CASSFWDRGGTQYF
few,TRBV9,-,TRBJ2-5,TGTGCCAGCAGCGTAGATTCTGACCGCGAGACCCAGTACTTC,CASSVDSDRETQYF
-,TRBV7-2,TRBD2,TRBJ2-1,TGTGCCAGCAGCTTATGGGGAGCGGGAGTTAGGTATGATGAGCAGTTCTTC,CASSLWGAGVRYDEQFF
few,TRBV20-1,TRBD2,TRBJ2-1,TGCAGTGCTCGGCAGGGACTAGGGACCTACAATGAGCAGTTCTTC,CSARQGLGTYNEQFF
-,TRBV25-1,-,TRBJ2-1,TGTGCCAGCAGTGAAGGGCGGGCAAGGGAGCAGTTCTTC,CASSEGRAREQFF
-,TRBV5-6,-,TRBJ1-2,TGTGCCAGCAGCTTGGACCAGGGGAACTATGGCTACACCTTC,CASSLDQGNYGYTF
-,TRBV12-3/TRBV12-4,-,TRBJ1-6,TGTGCCAGCACCATCGGGGGTGCACCCCTCCACTTT,CASTIGGAPLHF
-,TRBV12-3/TRBV12-4,-,TRBJ2-7,TGTGCCAGCAGTCCCCGACAGGACACCTACGAGCAGTACTTC,CASSPRQDTYEQYF
few,TRBV29-1,-,TRBJ1-1,TGCAGCGTCAAGCCCACAGGCGGCGCTGAAGCTTTCTTT,CSVKPTGGAEAFF
-,TRBV4-3,-,TRBJ2-1,TGCGCCAGCAGCCAAGGTGGACCCCAGCAGTTCTTC,CASSQGGPQQFF
-,TRBV2,-,TRBJ2-7,TGTGCCAGCATGGGTGCTGTCAGGGTTAACGAGCAGTACTTC,CASMGAVRVNEQYF
-,TRBV29-1,-,TRBJ2-4,TGCAGCGTTGAGGGTTTTATGAAAAACATTCAGTACTTC,CSVEGFMKNIQYF
few,TRBV7-6,TRBD2,TRBJ2-5,TGTGCCAGCAGCCGAATCCTAGCGGGAGGAGAGACCCAGTACTTC,CASSRILAGGETQYF
-,TRBV7-2,-,TRBJ2-1,TGTGCCAGCAGCTTAGGGTTGTTGACAGCCCTCTACAATGAGCAGTTCTTC,CASSLGLLTALYNEQFF
-,TRBV7-2,-,TRBJ2-7,TGTGCCAGCAGCTTATATGCGGATTCCACTTTGTACGAGCAGTACTTC,CASSLYADSTLYEQYF
-,TRBV29-1,TRBD1,TRBJ2-7,TGCAGCGTTGAAGCGGACAGGGGGCTCGAGCAGTACTTC,CSVEADRGLEQYF
-,TRBV20-1,-,TRBJ2-7,TGCAGTGCTAGAGTACTGGGAGGCCCCCCCTACGAGCAGTACTTC,CSARVLGGPPYEQYF
-,TRBV7-2,TRBD2,TRBJ2-1,TGTGCCAGCACCCGACTAGCGGGAAAAGGCAATGAGCAGTTCTTC,CASTRLAGKGNEQFF
-,TRBV6-1,-,TRBJ1-1,TGTGCCAGCAGTGAATCGGTTGGGATTATCACTGAAGCTTTCTTT,CASSESVGIITEAFF
-,TRBV3-1,-,TRBJ2-7,TGTGCCAGCAGCCAAGATTACCGGGCTACCTACGAGCAGTACTTC,CASSQDYRATYEQYF
-,TRBV4-2,-,TRBJ2-1,TGTGCCAGCAGCCAAGACCCAAAGTCTGACAATGAGCAGTTCTTC,CASSQDPKSDNEQFF
-,TRBV11-1,-,TRBJ1-2,TGTGCCAGCAGCTTATCCGACAGTCCTAACTATGGCTACACCTTC,CASSLSDSPNYGYTF
-,TRBV5-8,TRBD2,TRBJ2-1,TGTGCCTCCCAGCGGGAAGGTGGGTCCTACAATGAGCAGTTCTTC,CASQREGGSYNEQFF
-,TRBV7-3,TRBD2,TRBJ2-7,TGTGCCAGCAGCTTGGGGTCGCGGGAGGGCCCCTACAATGAGCAGTACTTC,CASSLGSREGPYNEQYF
-,TRBV25-1,-,TRBJ1-2,TGTGCCAGCAGTGAAGGGACCCGACTAGGGAGGGGCGGCTATGGCTACACCTTC,CASSEGTRLGRGGYGYTF
few,TRBV20-1,-,TRBJ1-2,TGCAGTGCTAGGGACAGTGGAGGCTACACCTTC,CSARDSGGYTF
few,TRBV10-3,TRBD2,TRBJ2-1,TGTGCCATCAGTGAGTCGAGAACGGGAGGGCCCAATGAGCAGTTCTTC,CAISESRTGGPNEQFF
-,TRBV2,-,TRBJ2-5,TGTGCCAGCAATCAGCGGAGACAAGAGACCCAGTACTTC,CASNQRRQETQYF
-,TRBV9,-,TRBJ2-5,TGTGCCAGCAGCCCCGACAGTCACAGGGAGACCCAGTACTTC,CASSPDSHRETQYF
-,TRBV7-6,-,TRBJ2-5,TGTGCCAGCAGCTTAGCCACGAACGTTAGACTAGACCAAGAGACCCAGTACTTC,CASSLATNVRLDQETQYF
few,TRBV12-3/TRBV12-4,-,TRBJ2-3,TGTGCCAGCAGTTTGGGCGTATCGAACACAGATACGCAGTATTTT,CASSLGVSNTDTQYF
-,TRBV7-8,-,TRBJ2-5,TGTGCCAGCAGCCCGACGCATGGGAAACAAGAGACCCAGTACTTC,CASSPTHGKQETQYF
few,TRBV7-9,-,TRBJ1-1,TGTGCCAGCAGCTGGGCGGGGCAGGGGACTGAAGCTTTCTTT,CASSWAGQGTEAFF
-,TRBV20-1,-,TRBJ2-3,TGCAGTGGGACGGGCGGGGTGGGGGGAGATACGCAGTATTTT,CSGTGGVGGDTQYF
-,TRBV7-6,-,TRBJ2-7,TGTGCCAGCAGCCTTGGCCCGGTAAATAACCACGAGCAGTACTTC,CASSLGPVNNHEQYF
many,TRBV11-2,-,TRBJ1-1,TGTGCCAGCAGCTTGGAGGGGCATACTGAAGCTTTCTTT,CASSLEGHTEAFF
-,TRBV4-1,TRBD2,TRBJ2-2,TGCGCCAGCAGCCCAGGACTAGCGTTTCGTCCCACCGGGGAGCTGTTTTTT,CASSPGLAFRPTGELFF
-,TRBV4-2,TRBD2,TRBJ2-1,TGTGCCAGCAGCCAGGGTGCTAGCGGGGACAATGAGCAGTTCTTC,CASSQGASGDNEQFF
-,TRBV6-5,-,TRBJ1-2,TGTGCCAGCAGTCCCGAAGACGGACAGCGGTATGGCTACACCTTC,CASSPEDGQRYGYTF
-,TRBV29-1,-,TRBJ2-3,TGCAGCGTTGAAGATTGGGGGCTCGGCACAGATACGCAGTATTTT,CSVEDWGLGTDTQYF
-,TRBV5-1,-,TRBJ2-3,TGCGCCAGCAACCCTGGACTCGATTCAAGCACAGATACGCAGTATTTT,CASNPGLDSSTDTQYF
-,TRBV18,-,TRBJ2-1,TGTGCCAGCTCACCACCGTCAGGGAGCTACAATGAGCAGTTCTTC,CASSPPSGSYNEQFF
-,TRBV7-9,-,TRBJ2-1,TGTGCCAGCAGCCCGAATATAAGGGTTTACAATGAGCAGTTCTTC,CASSPNIRVYNEQFF
-,TRBV12-3/TRBV12-4,-,TRBJ2-2,TGTGCCAGCAGTTGGGGGACCGGCACCGGGGAGCTGTTTTTT,CASSWGTGTGELFF
few,TRBV12-3/TRBV12-4,TRBD1,TRBJ1-1,TGTGCCAGCAGTTTCTCAGGGGGGTATACTGAAGCTTTCTTT,CASSFSGGYTEAFF